These 24 T cell receptor beta chains were all obtained from the same sample, sequenced in a study of regulatory T cells in long-lasting Graves disease. Time point described: persistent/refractory GD, antithyroid drugs over 5 years with positive TRAb. There was RNA extracted from PBMCs, and the TCR library was made from it. HTBI primers from iRepertoire and Arm-PCR of CDR3 regions yielded the TCR beta libraries. TCRdb re-called the multiplex PCR reads through MiXCR, storing one row per CDR3 protein. The sample includes roughly 300,000 distinct CDR3 sequences, about 20% of them seen just once. The material sequenced was peripheral blood mononuclear cells (PBMCs), taken when the disease was refractory, from a patient treated with antithyroid drugs. These TCRs come from a female donor with Graves disease.

This sequence joins TRBV20-1 and TRBJ2-2, with no clear D. The V gene's germline CDR1 is DFQATT and CDR2 SNEGSKA (reference sequence). This CDR3 spans 13 amino acids. V gave up 3 bases and J gave up 4 bases, with 9 bases separating them. CDR3 loop: CSASVASTGELFF. The CDR3 nucleotides are TGCAGTGCTAGTGTGGCGTCCACCGGGGAGCTGTTTTTT.

This chain links TRBV3-1 with TRBJ2-7, with D unresolved. The CDR3 contains 15 residues. The V and J ends lost 0 bases and 2 bases respectively, with 11 bases between them. Germline lookup yields CDR1 LGHDT and CDR2 YNNKEL (reference sequence). The CDR3 spells CASSQDDSAAYEQYF. The CDR3 nucleotides are TGTGCCAGCAGCCAAGATGACTCTGCGGCCTACGAGCAGTACTTC.

This clonotype came up many times. The V call is TRBV7-2, the J call TRBJ2-7; 7 bases map to TRBD2. The V gene's germline CDR1 is SGHTA and CDR2 FQGNSA. V was pared by 2 bases and J by 7 bases, with 8 bases of the junction left unmatched. The CDR3 totals 14 residues. DNA for the CDR3: TGTGCCAGCAGCTTATTGGGAGGGGCTCGAGAGCAGTACTTC. It yields the protein CASSLLGGAREQYF.

This clonotype has more than one count but fewer than ten. A read error may be the cause here, since a much bigger clone is one base away. The chain combines TRBV3-1 with TRBJ2-5, with a possible D match to TRBD2 (5 bases). The CDR3 length is 13 residues. Germline CDR1 reads LGHDT; CDR2 reads YNNKEL (reference sequence). The CDR3 region is CAGSGRGQETQYF. The DNA of the CDR3 is TGTGCCGGCAGCGGCCGGGGCCAAGAGACCCAGTACTTC.

This clonotype was seen at least ten times. V and J are TRBV20-1 and TRBJ2-7; 8 nucleotides agree with TRBD2. This CDR3 is 17 amino acids long. Germline V gene data show CDR1 as DFQATT and CDR2 as SNEGSKA (reference sequence). V trimming: 5 bases; J trimming: 2 bases; junction bases outside the gene matches: 17. CDR3 sequence: CSAPPPLLAADPYEQYF. CDR3 DNA: TGCAGTGCTCCGCCCCCCCTACTAGCGGCGGATCCCTACGAGCAGTACTTC.

This clonotype was found a few times. This sequence joins TRBV13 and TRBJ2-7, with D maybe TRBD1 (5 bases). Trimming left V 3 bases short and J 0 bases short, with 9 bases between. This CDR3 has 14 amino acids. CDR1 and CDR2 from the germline V gene are PRHDT and FYEKMQ (reference sequence). The CDR3 DNA reads TGTGCCAGCAGCTTGGCAGACAGCTCCTACGAGCAGTACTTC. Encoded protein: CASSLADSSYEQYF.

This clonotype was detected many times. The gene calls are TRBV19 and TRBJ2-7; 9 bases agree with TRBD1. The CDR3 is made up of 15 amino acids. Trimming at V came to 4 bases and at J to 2 bases, leaving 6 bases not matched to a gene. Germline V gene lookup returns CDR1 LNHDA and CDR2 SQIVND (reference sequence). The CDR3 reads CASSKSGTGTYEQYF. DNA for the CDR3: TGTGCCAGTAGTAAATCCGGGACAGGGACCTACGAGCAGTACTTC.

V and J are TRBV28 and TRBJ2-1, with D possibly being TRBD2 (5 bases). Germline CDR1 reads MDHEN; CDR2 reads SYDVKM. This CDR3 is built from 19 residues. Trimming removed 3 bases from V and 5 bases from J, with 26 bases in between. The CDR3 nucleotides read TGTGCCAGCAGTTTTCAAGGGAAAATAGCGATTAGGAAAGACAATGAGCAGTTCTTC. Translation: CASSFQGKIAIRKDNEQFF.

This clonotype was detected many times. The chain uses TRBV14 and TRBJ1-1; D is undetermined. The ends were cut back, 1 base at V and 1 base at J, with 7 bases in the middle. The CDR3 length is 14 residues. Germline loops: CDR1 SGHDN, CDR2 FVKESK. CDR3 residues: CASSQGLRNTEAFF. The CDR3 DNA follows: TGTGCCAGCAGCCAAGGTTTGCGGAACACTGAAGCTTTCTTT.

V gene TRBV7-9 combines with J gene TRBJ2-5, with 8 bases aligning to TRBD1. In germline, CDR1 is SEHNR, CDR2 FQNEAQ (reference sequence). J lost 4 bases, V lost 4 bases, and 5 bases had no gene match. The CDR3 contains 14 residues. The DNA of the CDR3 is TGTGCCAGCAGCTCCCCAGGGGGCACAGAGACCCAGTACTTC. This sequence encodes CASSSPGGTETQYF.

This clonotype came up a few times. The rearrangement joins TRBV28 to TRBJ1-5; D is unresolved. The CDR3 runs 15 residues. V was pared by 2 bases and J by 3 bases, with 11 bases between. The germline V gene encodes CDR1 MDHEN and CDR2 SYDVKM. The CDR3 nucleotides read TGTGCCAGCAGTTTAGCCGGGCCGTTCAATCAGCCCCAGCATTTT. As protein: CASSLAGPFNQPQHF.

V and J are TRBV30 and TRBJ1-5, with D unclear. The CDR3 contains 17 residues. V was trimmed by 2 bases and J by 2 bases, leaving 19 bases between them. The germline V gene encodes CDR1 GTSNPN and CDR2 SVGIG (reference sequence). Here the CDR3 reads CAWSPTAGRWGNQPQHF. The CDR3 DNA reads as TGTGCCTGGAGTCCTACCGCGGGGAGATGGGGCAATCAGCCCCAGCATTTT.

V usage is TRBV12-3 or TRBV12-4 and J usage is TRBJ1-2; D is perhaps TRBD1 (5 bases). The CDR3 length is 15 residues. The germline V and J ends were trimmed by 6 bases and 6 bases, with 20 bases remaining between them. DNA for the CDR3: TGTGCCAGCAGCCCCCCCGGGTGGGGGTCCCATGGCTACACCTTC. Amino acids: CASSPPGWGSHGYTF.

At least ten counts were recorded for this clonotype. CDR3 nucleotides: TGTGCCAGCAGCTTACGGGACAGGTTTTACGAGCAGTACTTC. Protein product: CASSLRDRFYEQYF. This chain uses TRBV11-3 with TRBJ2-7, with TRBD1 identical over 8 bases. The CDR3 has 14 amino acids. Germline V CDR1 and CDR2: SGHNT, YENEEA. J gave up 4 bases and V 2 bases, and 4 bases lay outside the gene matches. Combining the CDR3 with reference TRBV11-3 and TRBJ2-7 gives the whole variable domain EAGVVQSPRYKIIEKKQPVAFWCNPISGHNTLYWYLQNLGQGPELLIRYENEEAVDDSQLPKDRFSAERLKGVDSTLKIQPAELGDSAVYLCASSLRDRFYEQYFGPGTRLTVT.

This clonotype was observed many times. The chain carries TRBV28 and TRBJ1-5, with a possible D match to TRBD1 (5 bases). Germline values: CDR1 MDHEN, CDR2 SYDVKM. Trimming stripped 6 bases from V and 2 bases from J, with 14 bases between. The CDR3 is 15 amino acids. DNA for the CDR3: TGTGCCAGCAGAAAGACAGAAGGTGGCAATCAGCCCCAGCATTTT. This encodes CASRKTEGGNQPQHF.

This clonotype was counted only a few times. This sequence joins TRBV29-1 and TRBJ2-7; 16 bases map to TRBD2. The trim removed 7 bases at V and 7 bases at J, leaving 10 bases unmatched. The CDR3 contains 15 residues. Germline V gene sequence: CDR1 SQVTM, CDR2 ANQGSEA. CDR3 coding DNA: TGCAGCGCCCTGGGACTAGCGGGAGGGCCTAGGGAGCAGTACTTC. The encoded protein is CSALGLAGGPREQYF.

This chain joins TRBV20-1 and TRBJ1-4; 11 bases are a match to TRBD1. Looked up from germline, CDR1 is DFQATT and CDR2 is SNEGSKA (reference sequence). CDR3 length equals 15 residues. V lost 5 bases and J lost 7; bases outside the gene matches: 9. For the CDR3, the DNA is TGCAGTGCTCTAGCTACTGGACAGGGGGCTGAAAAACTGTTTTTT. It specifies CSALATGQGAEKLFF.

At least ten counts were recorded for this clonotype. V and J are TRBV12-3 or TRBV12-4 and TRBJ2-7, with 7 bases lining up with TRBD2. The V and J ends lost 5 bases and 4 bases, in that order; junction bases with no gene match: 11. The CDR3 is made up of 15 amino acids. This CDR3 reads CASSPGLDRVYEQYF. CDR3 nucleotide sequence: TGTGCCAGCAGTCCAGGACTAGATAGGGTGTACGAGCAGTACTTC.

This clonotype was observed a handful of times. V gene TRBV18 combines with J gene TRBJ1-4; 7 positions match TRBD1. Germline loops: CDR1 KGHSH, CDR2 LQKENI. The CDR3 is made up of 15 amino acids. V lost 5 bases to trimming and J lost 6 bases; unmatched junction nucleotides: 9. This CDR3 is CASSTGTDSYEKLFF. The CDR3 DNA sequence: TGTGCCAGCTCAACTGGGACAGACAGTTATGAAAAACTGTTTTTT.

This chain links TRBV30 with TRBJ1-2, with TRBD1 identical over 10 bases. The CDR3 spans 13 residues. The V gene end was trimmed by 4 bases and the J gene end by 4 bases; junction bases not matched to a gene: 3. CDR1 is GTSNPN and CDR2 is SVGIG in the germline V gene (reference sequence). CDR3 protein: CAWIGTGVYGYTF. CDR3 DNA sequence: TGTGCCTGGATCGGGACAGGGGTCTATGGCTACACCTTC. Full variable domain (remainder filled in from reference TRBV30 and TRBJ1-2): SQTIHQWPATLVQPVGSPLSLECTVEGTSNPNLYWYRQAAGRGLQLLFYSVGIGQISSEVPQNLSASRPQDRQFILSSKKLLLSDSGFYLCAWIGTGVYGYTFGSGTRLTVV.

The sample holds a few counts of this clonotype. The CDR3, as DNA: TGTGCCAGCAGCGCCCAATCACAGGGTGTTATGTATGGCTACACCTTC. Translated, it gives CASSAQSQGVMYGYTF. V usage is TRBV9 and J usage is TRBJ1-2; D is perhaps TRBD1 (6 bases). The CDR3 spans 16 residues. The ends were cut back, 3 bases at V and 5 bases at J, with 20 bases in the middle. Germline assignment: CDR1 SGDLS and CDR2 YYNGEE.

This sequence joins TRBV4-1 and TRBJ2-7; TRBD1 or TRBD2 may be the D gene (5 bases each). The CDR3 is 17 amino acids. With 0 bases removed from V and 4 bases from J, the gap between germline ends came to 19 bases. Germline V lookup: CDR1 MGHRA, CDR2 YSYEKL. The CDR3 protein is CASSQDGGVVPGYEQYF. The CDR3 DNA is TGCGCCAGCAGCCAAGATGGGGGAGTTGTGCCGGGGTACGAGCAGTACTTC.

In this sample, this clonotype turned up many times. This rearrangement joins TRBV5-1 to TRBJ1-4, with TRBD1 identical over 7 bases. V shed 4 bases, J shed 6 bases, and the junction held 6 bases outside the gene matches. The CDR3 runs to 14 residues. The germline V gene encodes CDR1 SGHRS and CDR2 YFSETQ. CDR3 region: CASSIRGTDEKLFF. DNA of the CDR3: TGCGCCAGCAGCATCCGGGGGACAGATGAAAAACTGTTTTTT.

Ten or more counts support this clonotype. Without the conserved terminal phenylalanine or tryptophan, this CDR3 likely stems from a read error. The DNA is left out, because the CDR3 cannot be placed on it with certainty; the CDR3 is given as TCRdb lists it. The V call is TRBV3-1, the J call TRBJ2-7; the tabulated D call, TRBD1, remains unverified against the DNA. CDR1 and CDR2 from the germline V gene are LGHDT and YNNKEL (reference sequence). Termini included, the CDR3 measures 12 amino acids. This CDR3 is CASSQDRPRRGC.